This entry concerns a single TCR beta chain. This sample was taken from a study of blood T cell repertoires in COVID-19. The overall study: The United States, Italy and Spain supplied acute and convalescent COVID-19 samples. PBMCs, B-cell-depleted T cells, or T cells provided the cDNA or gDNA that made up the material.

CDR3 length: 15 residues. V lost 2 bases to trimming and J lost 9 bases; unmatched junction nucleotides: 10. Per the germline V gene, CDR1 is SQVTM and CDR2 is ANQGSEA. Per the original data handling: The authors estimated nucleated cell counts from reference gene primer amplification. This table comes from immunoSEQ multiplex PCR, and its TCRdb copy is limited to in-frame clones, with some not included. V and J calls and clone size follow that table, whereas D and trimming were derived from the DNA. The table has 150,000 to 200,000 clones, approximately 90% seen once. The sequence derives from a man aged 18 to 35 with active or convalescent COVID-19. Sequencing input: peripheral blood. The chain recombines TRBV29-1 with TRBJ2-1, with 10 bases fitting TRBD2. This CDR3 reads CSVEMASGRAFEQFF. The CDR3 DNA reads TGCAGCGTTGAAATGGCTAGCGGGAGAGCATTTGAGCAGTTCTTC.